Listed here is a single T cell receptor (beta chain). The antigen is not known. The sample is drawn from a study of OX40 agonist ivuxolimab in advanced cancers. Study summary: Participants, approximately 83% male, averaged roughly 60 years of age, ranging from roughly 23 to 90. Study-level points and caveats: What antigens the expanded peripheral T cells recognized was never established. CD4+ and CD8+ T cells in blood underwent clonal expansion by week 6 at 0.1 to 3.0 mg/kg.

This CDR3 region has 14 residues. Looked up from germline, CDR1 is SGHRS and CDR2 is YFSETQ. V gave up 2 bases and J gave up 3 bases, with 6 bases separating them. Peripheral blood came from all dose cohorts at three timepoints. The data were produced by immunoSEQ multiplex PCR, yet TCRdb's version contains in-frame clones alone and is incomplete. The sample lists roughly 77,000 clones; roughly 85% were seen once. The source was CD4+ or CD8+ T cells sorted from blood, collected in a trial of the OX40 agonist ivuxolimab. The TCR was taken from an adult with an advanced solid tumor such as melanoma, head and neck, liver or kidney cancer. J is TRBJ1-6 and V is TRBV5-1; no clear D. The DNA for the CDR3 is TGCGCCAGCAGCTTAGGATACTATAATTCACCCCTCCACTTT. This sequence encodes CASSLGYYNSPLHF.